The next 14 T cell receptor beta chains were all read from a single sample in a study of graft-versus-host responses after intestinal transplantation. Clones were sequenced by immunoSEQ multiplex PCR, and TCRdb holds only the in-frame ones, with some missing. The sample includes 9,500 to 11,000 clones, 80% to 95% seen only once; the top ten take approximately 3.8%. Sample: PBMCs, taken around 43 days after intestinal transplantation. All receptors come from a human patient who received an intestinal transplant, so some T cells may come from the graft donor.

The chain links TRBV6-6 to TRBJ2-5; D is unresolved. The CDR3 runs to 12 residues. Trimming left V 10 bases short and J 5 bases short, with 14 bases between. Germline V gene sequence: CDR1 MNHNY, CDR2 SVGAGI (reference sequence). This chain's CDR3 is CATSPPVETQYF. In nucleotides, the CDR3 is TGTGCCACATCCCCCCCTGTGGAGACCCAGTACTTC.

This chain links TRBV2 with TRBJ1-2; TRBD1 matches 7 bases. This CDR3 is 13 amino acids long. Germline values: CDR1 SNHLY, CDR2 FYNNEI. Trimming cost V 4 bases and J 4 bases; bases outside gene matches: 3. The CDR3 region is CASSGGTAYGYTF. Written as DNA, the CDR3 is TGTGCCAGCAGTGGAGGGACAGCCTATGGCTACACCTTC.

This sequence joins TRBV2 and TRBJ2-7, with D uncertain. The CDR3 has 12 residues. Germline assignment: CDR1 SNHLY and CDR2 FYNNEI. Trimming took off 7 bases at V and 0 bases at J, with 7 bases between the two ends. CDR3 in amino acids: CASIVPSYEQYF. CDR3 DNA sequence: TGTGCCAGCATAGTCCCCTCCTACGAGCAGTACTTC.

The chain combines TRBV4-1 with TRBJ1-3; D perhaps matches TRBD1 (5 bases). This CDR3 has 12 amino acids. Trimming took off 5 bases at V and 4 bases at J, with 6 bases between the two ends. Germline CDR1 is MGHRA and CDR2 is YSYEKL. Here the CDR3 reads CASSAGGNTIYF. The CDR3 DNA is TGCGCCAGCAGCGCAGGGGGAAACACCATATATTTT.

This clone was seen once. The chain combines TRBV5-6 with TRBJ1-1; the D gene is possibly TRBD1 (5 bases). The germline V gene has CDR1 SGHDT and CDR2 YYEEEE. V gave up 0 bases and J gave up 1 base, with 10 bases separating them. This CDR3 is built from 15 residues. The CDR3 bases are TGTGCCAGCAGCTTGGTGAGGCAGGGGAACACTGAAGCTTTCTTT. Its protein is CASSLVRQGNTEAFF. The variable domain in full, completed from reference TRBV5-6 and TRBJ1-1, reads DAGVTQSPTHLIKTRGQQVTLRCSPKSGHDTVSWYQQALGQGPQFIFQYYEEEERQRGNFPDRFSGHQFPNYSSELNVNALLLGDSALYLCASSLVRQGNTEAFFGQGTRLTVV.

This chain uses TRBV2 with TRBJ2-1; 9 bases match TRBD2. Per germline, CDR1 SNHLY and CDR2 FYNNEI. V shed 6 bases, J shed 0 bases, and the junction held 6 bases outside the gene matches. The CDR3 runs 16 residues. The CDR3 here is CASRTTSGSSYNEQFF. CDR3 in DNA: TGTGCCAGCAGGACGACTAGCGGAAGCTCCTACAATGAGCAGTTCTTC.

This clone was seen only a few times. This chain links TRBV19 with TRBJ1-4; tentatively, D is TRBD1 (5 bases). Germline lookup yields CDR1 LNHDA and CDR2 SQIVND (reference sequence). V dropped 3 bases and J dropped 5 bases, with 7 bases sitting between them. The CDR3 covers 13 residues. This chain's CDR3 is CASSMQGNEKLFF. CDR3 DNA sequence: TGTGCCAGTAGTATGCAGGGAAATGAAAAACTGTTTTTT.

This chain joins TRBV5-6 and TRBJ1-2, with D possibly TRBD1 on 5 matching bases. Germline CDR1 SGHDT, CDR2 YYEEEE. Deletions cut 1 base from V and 8 bases from J, with 9 bases between. CDR3 size: 12 residues. The CDR3 protein is CASSLRGLGYTF. CDR3 coding DNA: TGTGCCAGCAGCTTGAGGGGATTAGGCTACACCTTC.

Of note for this clone: A junction end diverges from the germline sequence, so it may reflect a read error. The chain combines TRBV27 with TRBJ1-6, with D uncertain. The CDR3 is 12 amino acids. From germline, CDR1 is MNHEY and CDR2 SMNVEV (reference sequence). CDR3 DNA: TGCAGTTCGAGCTCCTATAATTCACCCCTCCACTTT. Protein product: CSSSSYNSPLHF.

The chain is built from TRBV10-2 and TRBJ1-5, with a tentative D call TRBD1 (5 bases). Trimming cost V 5 bases and J 7 bases, with 18 bases left between them. CDR1 and CDR2 (germline): WSHSY, SAAADI. The CDR3 covers 15 residues. Written as DNA, the CDR3 is TGCGCCAGCAGTTATTGGGAGGGGCGGGGCCAGCCCCAGCATTTT. Amino acid sequence: CASSYWEGRGQPQHF.

The genes are TRBV4-1 and TRBJ1-1; D gene uncertain. CDR1 is MGHRA, CDR2 YSYEKL, per germline. The ends were cut back, 1 base at V and 0 bases at J, with 3 bases in the middle. The CDR3 runs to 13 residues. CDR3: CASSQAMNTEAFF. The CDR3 coding sequence is TGCGCCAGCAGCCAAGCAATGAACACTGAAGCTTTCTTT.

This chain uses TRBV10-3 with TRBJ2-5; perhaps TRBD2 as D (5 bases). The germline V and J ends were trimmed by 3 bases and 5 bases, with 10 bases remaining between them. Germline V gives CDR1 ENHRY, CDR2 SYGVKD. The CDR3 is 13 residues long. The CDR3 protein is CAISDKPGETQYF. The CDR3 DNA is TGTGCCATCAGTGACAAGCCGGGGGAGACCCAGTACTTC.

DNA of the CDR3: TGTGCCAGCAGCGTAGGCGGGACTCCGCAGTTCTTC. This encodes CASSVGGTPQFF. The gene calls are TRBV9 and TRBJ2-1, with a weak D call TRBD2 (6 bases). The germline CDR1 and CDR2 sequences are SGDLS and YYNGEE. The CDR3 extends over 12 amino acids. V lost 0 bases to trimming and J lost 12 bases, with 10 bases between them.

V is TRBV6-1 and J is TRBJ1-1; 9 nucleotides line up with TRBD1. The CDR3 totals 15 residues. Germline trimming cut 3 bases from V and 2 bases from J; bases unmatched to any gene: 4. CDR1 is MNHNS, CDR2 SASEGT, per germline. CDR3 coding DNA: TGTGCCAGCAGTGAGCGGACAGGGGAAAACACTGAAGCTTTCTTT. Amino acid sequence: CASSERTGENTEAFF.